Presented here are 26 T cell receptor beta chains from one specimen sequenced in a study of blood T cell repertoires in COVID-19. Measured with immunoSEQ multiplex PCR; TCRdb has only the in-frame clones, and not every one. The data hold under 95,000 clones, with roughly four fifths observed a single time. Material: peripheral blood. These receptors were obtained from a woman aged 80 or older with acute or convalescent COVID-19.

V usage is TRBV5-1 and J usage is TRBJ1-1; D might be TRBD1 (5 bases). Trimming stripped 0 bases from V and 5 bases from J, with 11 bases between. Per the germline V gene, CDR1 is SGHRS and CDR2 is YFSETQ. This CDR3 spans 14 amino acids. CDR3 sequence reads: CASSLEQGDTEAFF. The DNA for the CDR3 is TGCGCCAGCAGCTTGGAGCAGGGTGATACTGAAGCTTTCTTT.

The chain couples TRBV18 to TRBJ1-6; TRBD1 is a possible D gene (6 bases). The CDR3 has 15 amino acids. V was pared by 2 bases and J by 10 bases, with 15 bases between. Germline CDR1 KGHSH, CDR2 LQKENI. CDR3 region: CASSPEYGGGSPLHF. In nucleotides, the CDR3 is TGTGCCAGCTCACCAGAGTACGGGGGGGGCTCACCCCTCCACTTT.

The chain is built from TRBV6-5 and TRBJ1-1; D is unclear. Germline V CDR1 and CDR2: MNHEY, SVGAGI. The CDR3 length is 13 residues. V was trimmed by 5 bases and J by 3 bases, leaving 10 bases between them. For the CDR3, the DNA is TGTGCCAGCAGTATCAGTGAATACACTGAAGCTTTCTTT. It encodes CASSISEYTEAFF.

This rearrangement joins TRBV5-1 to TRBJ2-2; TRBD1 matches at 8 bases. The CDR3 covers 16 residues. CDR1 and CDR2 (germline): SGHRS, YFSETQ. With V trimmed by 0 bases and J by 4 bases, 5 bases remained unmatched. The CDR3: CASSLVLRGPTGELFF. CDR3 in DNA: TGCGCCAGCAGCTTGGTCCTCAGGGGGCCCACCGGGGAGCTGTTTTTT.

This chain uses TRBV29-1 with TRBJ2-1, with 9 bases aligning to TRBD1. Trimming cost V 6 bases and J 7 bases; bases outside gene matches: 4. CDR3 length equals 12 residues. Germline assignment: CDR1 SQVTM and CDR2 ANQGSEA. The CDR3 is CSVEQGANEQFF. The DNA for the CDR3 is TGCAGCGTGGAACAGGGGGCGAATGAGCAGTTCTTC.

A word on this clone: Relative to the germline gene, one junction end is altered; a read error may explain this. CDR3 in DNA: TGTGCCAGCAACCCGCCGTCGGGATGGGAGATTGTCTTT. The encoded protein is CASNPPSGWEIVF. V gene TRBV6-5 combines with J gene TRBJ1-1; D not resolved. The CDR3 totals 13 residues. Germline lookup yields CDR1 MNHEY and CDR2 SVGAGI.

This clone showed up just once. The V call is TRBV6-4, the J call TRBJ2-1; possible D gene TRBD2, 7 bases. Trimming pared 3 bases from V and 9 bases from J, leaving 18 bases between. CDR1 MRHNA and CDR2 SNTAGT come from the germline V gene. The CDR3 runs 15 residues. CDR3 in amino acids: CASSEQGGSKSEQFF. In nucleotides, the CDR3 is TGTGCCAGCAGTGAACAGGGCGGGAGTAAAAGTGAGCAGTTCTTC.

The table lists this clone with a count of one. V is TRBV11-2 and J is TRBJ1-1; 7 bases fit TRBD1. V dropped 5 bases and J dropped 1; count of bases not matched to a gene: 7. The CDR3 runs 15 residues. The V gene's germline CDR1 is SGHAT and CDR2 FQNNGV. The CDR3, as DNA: TGTGCCAGCAGCCAACAGGGGACCACGAACACTGAAGCTTTCTTT. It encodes CASSQQGTTNTEAFF.

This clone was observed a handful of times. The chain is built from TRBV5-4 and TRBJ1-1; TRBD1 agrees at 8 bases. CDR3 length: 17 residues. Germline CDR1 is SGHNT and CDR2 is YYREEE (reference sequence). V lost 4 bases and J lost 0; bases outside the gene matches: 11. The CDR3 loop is CASSVPGQVIMNTEAFF. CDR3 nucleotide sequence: TGTGCCAGCAGCGTACCGGGACAGGTCATCATGAACACTGAAGCTTTCTTT.

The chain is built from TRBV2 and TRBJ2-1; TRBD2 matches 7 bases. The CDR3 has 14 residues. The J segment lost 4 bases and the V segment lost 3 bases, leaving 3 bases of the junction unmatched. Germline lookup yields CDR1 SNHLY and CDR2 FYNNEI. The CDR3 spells CASSDLSGYNEQFF. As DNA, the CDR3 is TGTGCCAGCAGTGATCTTAGCGGGTACAATGAGCAGTTCTTC.

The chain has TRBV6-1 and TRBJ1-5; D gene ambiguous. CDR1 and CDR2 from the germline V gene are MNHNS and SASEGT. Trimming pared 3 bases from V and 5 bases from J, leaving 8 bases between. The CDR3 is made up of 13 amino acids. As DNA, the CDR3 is TGTGCCAGCAGTGAGTCTAGTGATCAGCCCCAGCATTTT. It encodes CASSESSDQPQHF.

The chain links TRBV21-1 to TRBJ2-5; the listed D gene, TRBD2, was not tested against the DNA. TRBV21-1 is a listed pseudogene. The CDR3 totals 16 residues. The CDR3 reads CASSKGGEGGQETQYF. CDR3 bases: TGTGCCAGCAGCAAAGGGGGGGAGGGGGGCCAAGAGACCCAGTACTTC.

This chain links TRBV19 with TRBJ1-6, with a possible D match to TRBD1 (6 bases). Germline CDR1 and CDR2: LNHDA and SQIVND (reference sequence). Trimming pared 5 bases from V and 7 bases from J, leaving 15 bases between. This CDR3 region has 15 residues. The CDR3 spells CASSPGRGRNSPLHF. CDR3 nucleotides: TGTGCCAGTAGTCCCGGCAGGGGAAGAAATTCACCCCTCCACTTT.

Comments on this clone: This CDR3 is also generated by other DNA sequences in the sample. Here the CDR3 DNA reads TGTGCCAGCAGGGGACAGGGGATCTATGGCTACACCTTC. This encodes CASRGQGIYGYTF. The chain is built from TRBV27 and TRBJ1-2, with 10 bases aligning to TRBD1. The V gene end was trimmed by 6 bases and the J gene end by 4 bases; junction bases not matched to a gene: 2. This CDR3 comprises 13 residues. Germline CDR1 is MNHEY and CDR2 is SMNVEV (reference sequence).

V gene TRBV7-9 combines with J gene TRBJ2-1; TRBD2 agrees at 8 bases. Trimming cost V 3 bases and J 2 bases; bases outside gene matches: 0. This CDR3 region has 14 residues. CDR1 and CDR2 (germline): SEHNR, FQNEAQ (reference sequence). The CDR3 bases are TGTGCCAGCAGCTTCGGGGGGGCCTACAATGAGCAGTTCTTC. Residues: CASSFGGAYNEQFF. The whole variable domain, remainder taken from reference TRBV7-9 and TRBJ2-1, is DTGVSQNPRHKITKRGQNVTFRCDPISEHNRLYWYRQTLGQGPEFLTYFQNEAQLEKSRLLSDRFSAERPKGSFSTLEIQRTEQGDSAMYLCASSFGGAYNEQFFGPGTRLTVL.

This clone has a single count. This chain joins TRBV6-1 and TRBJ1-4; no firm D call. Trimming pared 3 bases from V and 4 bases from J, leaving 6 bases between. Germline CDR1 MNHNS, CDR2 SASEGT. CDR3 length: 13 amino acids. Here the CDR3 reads CASSDFLNEKLFF. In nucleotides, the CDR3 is TGTGCCAGCAGTGATTTTCTTAATGAAAAACTGTTTTTT.

CDR3 loop: CASLGTGEGEKLFF. CDR3 sequence (DNA): TGCGCCAGCCTAGGGACAGGGGAAGGTGAAAAACTGTTTTTT. The V and J genes are TRBV10-1 and TRBJ1-4; TRBD1 matches 10 bases. Losses at the gene ends were 8 bases for V and 7 bases for J; bases not matched to a gene: 7. CDR1 and CDR2 (germline): WNHNN, SYGVQD (reference sequence). The CDR3 is 14 amino acids.

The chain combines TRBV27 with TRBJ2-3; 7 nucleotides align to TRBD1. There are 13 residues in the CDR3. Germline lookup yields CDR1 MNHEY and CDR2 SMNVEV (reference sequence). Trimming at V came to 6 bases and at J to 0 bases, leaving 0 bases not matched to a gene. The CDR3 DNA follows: TGTGCCAGCAGGGACAGGAGCACAGATACGCAGTATTTT. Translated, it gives CASRDRSTDTQYF.

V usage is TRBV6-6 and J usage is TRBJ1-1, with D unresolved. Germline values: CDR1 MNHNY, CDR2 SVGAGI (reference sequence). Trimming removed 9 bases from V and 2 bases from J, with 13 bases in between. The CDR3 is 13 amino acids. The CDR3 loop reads CASEDRDNTEAFF. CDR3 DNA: TGTGCCAGTGAAGACCGGGATAACACTGAAGCTTTCTTT.

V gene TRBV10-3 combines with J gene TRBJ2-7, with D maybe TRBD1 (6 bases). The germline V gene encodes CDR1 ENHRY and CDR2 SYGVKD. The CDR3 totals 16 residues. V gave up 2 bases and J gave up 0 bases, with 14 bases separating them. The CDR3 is CAISETIQGSSYEQYF. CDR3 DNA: TGTGCCATCAGTGAGACAATACAGGGAAGCTCCTACGAGCAGTACTTC.

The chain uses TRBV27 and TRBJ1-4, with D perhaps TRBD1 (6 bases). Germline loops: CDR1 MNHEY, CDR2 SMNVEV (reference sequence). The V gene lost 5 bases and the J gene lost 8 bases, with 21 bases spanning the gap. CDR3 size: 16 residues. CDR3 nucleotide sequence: TGTGCCAGCAGTCCGTCCATTCCCGGGACACAAGAAAAACTGTTTTTT. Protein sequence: CASSPSIPGTQEKLFF.

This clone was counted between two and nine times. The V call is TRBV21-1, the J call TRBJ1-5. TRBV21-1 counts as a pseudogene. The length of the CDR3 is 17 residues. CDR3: CASSTSTGEYSNQPQHF. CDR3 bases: TGTGCCAGCAGCACCTCGACGGGGGAATACAGCAATCAGCCCCAGCATTTT.

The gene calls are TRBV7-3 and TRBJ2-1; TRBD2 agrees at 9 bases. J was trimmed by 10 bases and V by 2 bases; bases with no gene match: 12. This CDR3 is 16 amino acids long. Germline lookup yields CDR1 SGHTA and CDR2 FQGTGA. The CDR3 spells CASSLETRSLAGEQFF. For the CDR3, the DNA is TGTGCCAGCAGCTTAGAAACCCGATCGCTAGCGGGGGAGCAGTTCTTC.

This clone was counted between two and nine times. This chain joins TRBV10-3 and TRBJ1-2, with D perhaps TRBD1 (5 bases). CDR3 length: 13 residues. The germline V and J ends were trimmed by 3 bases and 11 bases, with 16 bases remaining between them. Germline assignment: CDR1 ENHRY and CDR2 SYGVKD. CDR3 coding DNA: TGTGCCATCAGTGAAGGGGTCTCAAAGCCTTACACCTTC. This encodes CAISEGVSKPYTF.

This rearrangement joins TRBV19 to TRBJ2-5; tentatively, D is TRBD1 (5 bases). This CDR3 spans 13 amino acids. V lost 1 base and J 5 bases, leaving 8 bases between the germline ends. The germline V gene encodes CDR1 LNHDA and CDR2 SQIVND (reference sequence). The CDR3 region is CASSIGGVETQYF. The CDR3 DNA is TGTGCCAGTAGTATAGGGGGCGTCGAGACCCAGTACTTC.

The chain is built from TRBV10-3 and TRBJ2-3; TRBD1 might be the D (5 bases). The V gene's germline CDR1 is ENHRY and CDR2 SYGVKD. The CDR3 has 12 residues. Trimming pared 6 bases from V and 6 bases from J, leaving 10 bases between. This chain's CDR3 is CAISPTVDTQYF. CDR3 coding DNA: TGTGCCATCAGCCCGACAGTCGATACGCAGTATTTT.